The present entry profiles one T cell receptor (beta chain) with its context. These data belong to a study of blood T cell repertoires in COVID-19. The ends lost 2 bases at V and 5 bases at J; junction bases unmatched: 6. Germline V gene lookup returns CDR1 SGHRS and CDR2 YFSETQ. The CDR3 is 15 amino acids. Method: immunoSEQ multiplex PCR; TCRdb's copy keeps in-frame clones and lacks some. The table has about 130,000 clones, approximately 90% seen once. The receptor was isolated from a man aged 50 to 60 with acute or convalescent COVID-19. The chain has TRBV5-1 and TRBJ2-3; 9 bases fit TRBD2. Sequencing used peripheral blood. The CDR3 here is CASSFGGREGDTQYF. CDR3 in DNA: TGCGCCAGCAGCTTCGGCGGGCGGGAGGGAGATACGCAGTATTTT.